This T cell receptor (beta chain) was found in a study of cytomegalovirus exposure and HLA in healthy donors. General study points: Earlier results showed most TCR beta V segments being productive about 87% or about 30% of the time. When a later analysis compared HLA-associated TCR beta chains with equally common others, the HLA-associated chains turned out to be more clonally expanded and to have lower generation probabilities.

The CDR3 totals 15 residues. With V trimmed by 4 bases and J by 4 bases, 4 bases remained unmatched. In germline, CDR1 is ENHRY, CDR2 SYGVKD. PCR was performed using 60 Vbeta and 13 Jbeta primers. TCRdb's table, derived via immunoSEQ multiplex PCR, lists solely in-frame clones and lacks some. The data hold about 140,000 clones, with about three quarters observed a single time. A remark on this clone: The antigen remains undetermined.

The material sequenced was PBMCs. This TCR derives from a male donor in good health and CMV-seropositive. This chain links TRBV10-3 with TRBJ2-5; 12 positions agree with TRBD1. The CDR3 sequence is CAISVGTGGGETQYF. The CDR3 DNA sequence: TGTGCCATCAGTGTCGGGACAGGGGGCGGAGAGACCCAGTACTTC.